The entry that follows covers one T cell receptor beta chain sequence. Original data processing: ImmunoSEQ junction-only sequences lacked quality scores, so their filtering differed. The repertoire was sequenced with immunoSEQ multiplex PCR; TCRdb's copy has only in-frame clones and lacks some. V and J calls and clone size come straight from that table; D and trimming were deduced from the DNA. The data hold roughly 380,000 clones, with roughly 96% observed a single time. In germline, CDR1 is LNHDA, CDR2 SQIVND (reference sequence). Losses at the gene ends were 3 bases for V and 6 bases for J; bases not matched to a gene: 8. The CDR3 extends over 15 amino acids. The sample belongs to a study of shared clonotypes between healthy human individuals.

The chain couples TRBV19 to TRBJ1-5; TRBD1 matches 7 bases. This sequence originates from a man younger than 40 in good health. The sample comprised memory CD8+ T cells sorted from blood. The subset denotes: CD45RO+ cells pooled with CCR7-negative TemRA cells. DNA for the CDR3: TGTGCCAGTAGTATCCTTAAGGGGGCAGGTCAGCCCCAGCATTTT. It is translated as CASSILKGAGQPQHF.